This T cell receptor (beta chain) was recovered during a study of blood T cell repertoires in COVID-19. Study-wide context: COVID-19 samples from acute and convalescent phases originated in the United States, Italy and Spain. Sample material is recorded as cDNA or gDNA derived from T cells, B-cell-depleted T cells, or PBMCs.

Residents of 24 US areas, aged roughly 18 to 89 years, made up the participants. Authors' methods: Estimation of nucleated cell counts was performed using reference gene primer amplification. Produced via immunoSEQ multiplex PCR; TCRdb's table is partial and in-frame only. D and trimming come from the DNA, and the V and J calls and clone size come from that table. In the table there are 150,000 to 200,000 clones, less than 90% of which are singletons. Sequences were obtained from PBMCs or T cells enriched from blood (not recorded which). The sequence was collected from a woman between 45 and 60 years old who had recovered from COVID-19.

The CDR3 here is CASSPYRDRGEKLFF. CDR3 in DNA: TGTGCCAGTAGTCCCTACCGGGACAGGGGTGAAAAACTGTTTTTT. V is TRBV19 and J is TRBJ1-4; 10 bases fit TRBD1. J gave up 7 bases and V 5 bases, and 7 bases lay outside the gene matches. Per germline, CDR1 LNHDA and CDR2 SQIVND (reference sequence). CDR3 size: 15 residues. The entire variable domain, with the rest obtained from reference TRBV19 and TRBJ1-4, is as follows: DGGITQSPKYLFRKEGQNVTLSCEQNLNHDAMYWYRQDPGQGLRLIYYSQIVNDFQKGDIAEGYSVSREKKESFPLTVTSAQKNPTAFYLCASSPYRDRGEKLFFGSGTQLSVL.